The rows below give T cell receptor beta chains drawn from one sample of a study of vaccination and CD4 T cells after COVID-19. TCRdb reprocessed the PCR reads with MiXCR, giving one entry per CDR3 protein. The sample yields 20,000 to 25,000 distinct CDR3 sequences, 30% to 45% seen once. The antigens these receptors bind are not known. Sequenced material: CD4+ T cells from blood, cultured in vitro, taken about 7 months after SARS-CoV-2 vaccination. The origin of the receptors is a human donor who had recovered from COVID-19. Each CDR3 is given with its conserved first and last residue. Each record gives: V gene, clone size, D gene, J gene, CDR3 protein, CDR3 DNA. D genes are given only for firm matches. A row's size may be missing; if present it is once, few, many or a size class.

TRBV5-1	.	TRBD1	TRBJ1-2	CASSQTGGNYGYTF	TGCGCCAGCAGCCAGACAGGGGGCAACTATGGCTACACCTTC
TRBV24-1	.	.	TRBJ2-1	CATSESGRYNEQFF	TGTGCCACCAGTGAAAGCGGCCGCTACAATGAGCAGTTCTTC
TRBV20-1	.	TRBD2	TRBJ2-1	CSASSGRSDYNEQFF	TGCAGTGCTAGTAGCGGGAGGTCAGACTACAATGAGCAGTTCTTC
TRBV20-1	medium-sized	.	TRBJ1-1	CSASRATEAFF	TGCAGTGCTAGCCGGGCCACTGAAGCTTTCTTT
TRBV20-1	.	TRBD2	TRBJ2-3	CSACAGTSVTDTQYF	TGCAGTGCTTGTGCCGGGACTAGCGTTACAGATACGCAGTATTTT
TRBV10-1	few	TRBD1	TRBJ1-2	CASSATGEVGYGYTF	TGCGCCAGCTCGGCGACAGGGGAAGTCGGCTATGGCTACACCTTC
TRBV20-1	.	.	TRBJ2-1	CSAIGNEQFF	TGCAGTGCTATAGGCAATGAGCAGTTCTTC
TRBV5-5	.	.	TRBJ2-2	CASSFGPPPNTGELFF	TGTGCCAGCAGCTTCGGACCCCCCCCGAACACCGGGGAGCTGTTTTTT
TRBV20-1	few	.	TRBJ2-3	CSARGPTASTDTQYF	TGCAGTGCTAGAGGGCCGACAGCTAGCACAGATACGCAGTATTTT
TRBV2	.	.	TRBJ1-5	CASRGTGSKYSNQPQHF	TGTGCCAGCAGGGGGACGGGGAGCAAGTATAGCAATCAGCCCCAGCATTTT
TRBV19	.	.	TRBJ1-2	CASSIPGNNGYTF	TGTGCCAGTAGTATACCGGGGAACAATGGCTACACCTTC
TRBV15	.	.	TRBJ2-3	CATSRVSSGYTDTQYF	TGTGCCACCAGCAGGGTTTCTTCTGGGTACACAGATACGCAGTATTTT
TRBV2	once	.	TRBJ2-5	CASSGGLLETQYF	TGTGCCAGCAGTGGGGGACTCTTAGAGACCCAGTACTTC
TRBV28	.	.	TRBJ1-5	CASWAFYGNQPQHF	TGTGCCAGTTGGGCCTTTTACGGGAATCAGCCCCAGCATTTT
TRBV7-2	.	.	TRBJ2-7	CASSKDNYEQYF	TGTGCCAGCAGCAAGGACAACTACGAGCAGTACTTC
TRBV6-1	few	.	TRBJ2-3	CASSEGQGTDTQYF	TGTGCCAGCAGTGAAGGACAGGGCACAGATACGCAGTATTTT
TRBV7-2	.	.	TRBJ2-3	CASSLATSTDTQYF	TGTGCCAGCAGCCTCGCAACTAGCACAGATACGCAGTATTTT
TRBV27	.	TRBD1	TRBJ1-5	CASSSDRGSNQPQHF	TGTGCCAGCAGTTCTGACAGGGGTTCAAATCAGCCCCAGCATTTT
TRBV19	.	TRBD2	TRBJ2-3	CASSFPAGVTDTQYF	TGTGCCAGTAGTTTCCCAGCGGGAGTGACAGATACGCAGTATTTT
TRBV18	once	.	TRBJ2-7	CASSPMGLPYEQYF	TGTGCCAGCTCACCAATGGGACTTCCCTACGAGCAGTACTTC
TRBV7-9	.	.	TRBJ2-4	CASRPRVLAKNIQYF	TGTGCCAGCAGACCCCGCGTCCTAGCCAAAAACATTCAGTACTTC
TRBV12-3/TRBV12-4	.	TRBD1	TRBJ1-5	CASSFRDRGSQPQHF	TGTGCCAGCAGTTTCAGGGACAGGGGCAGTCAGCCCCAGCATTTT
TRBV28	.	TRBD1	TRBJ1-6	CASRVGGTGGFRSPLHF	TGTGCCAGCAGGGTAGGGGGGACAGGGGGCTTCAGGTCACCCCTCCACTTT
TRBV6-2/TRBV6-3	few	TRBD2	TRBJ2-5	CASSYLPLVAGFQETQYF	TGTGCCAGCAGTTACCTCCCCTTAGTAGCGGGGTTCCAAGAGACCCAGTACTTC
TRBV6-1	few	.	TRBJ2-5	CASSERKASGSRETQYF	TGTGCCAGCAGTGAAAGGAAGGCGTCAGGGAGTCGGGAGACCCAGTACTTC
TRBV6-1	.	TRBD1	TRBJ2-7	CASRRDRDGEQYF	TGTGCCAGCAGGCGGGACAGGGATGGCGAGCAGTACTTC
TRBV7-2	few	.	TRBJ2-5	CASSPTGNQETQYF	TGTGCCAGCAGCCCCACAGGAAACCAAGAGACCCAGTACTTC
TRBV7-9	few	TRBD1	TRBJ1-5	CASSSSTGGNQPQHF	TGTGCCAGCAGCTCATCGACAGGGGGCAATCAGCCCCAGCATTTT
TRBV20-1	.	.	TRBJ1-2	CSATTASPLNYGYTF	TGCAGTGCTACCACAGCCTCGCCCCTAAACTATGGCTACACCTTC
TRBV7-8	few	TRBD1	TRBJ1-5	CASNKNRGLSNQPQHF	TGTGCCAGCAACAAAAACAGGGGGCTTAGCAATCAGCCCCAGCATTTT
TRBV6-2/TRBV6-3	.	.	TRBJ1-5	CASSQPNQPQHF	TGTGCCAGTTCCCAGCCCAATCAGCCCCAGCATTTT
TRBV7-2	few	TRBD1	TRBJ1-1	CASRVRQGPEAFF	TGTGCCAGCAGGGTACGACAGGGTCCTGAAGCTTTCTTT
TRBV7-2	few	TRBD1	TRBJ1-1	CASSPRTGENTEAFF	TGTGCCAGCAGCCCGAGGACAGGGGAAAACACTGAAGCTTTCTTT
TRBV7-9	.	TRBD1	TRBJ1-1	CASSPTTGVSEAFF	TGTGCCAGCAGCCCAACGACAGGGGTTAGTGAAGCTTTCTTT
TRBV7-2	.	.	TRBJ2-7	CASSPRTPPEQYF	TGTGCCAGCAGCCCACGGACGCCGCCCGAGCAGTACTTC
TRBV6-2/TRBV6-3	medium-sized	.	TRBJ1-5	CASSPGIYQPQHF	TGTGCCAGCAGTCCAGGGATTTATCAGCCCCAGCATTTT
TRBV7-9	.	.	TRBJ2-3	CASSLDGADTQYF	TGTGCCAGCAGCTTAGATGGCGCAGATACGCAGTATTTT
TRBV19	.	TRBD1	TRBJ2-1	CASRKGQGAEQFF	TGTGCCAGTAGGAAAGGACAGGGGGCTGAGCAGTTCTTC
TRBV7-2	.	.	TRBJ2-7	CASKALPLADYEQYF	TGTGCCAGCAAGGCTTTACCCTTAGCGGATTACGAGCAGTACTTC
TRBV2	.	TRBD1	TRBJ1-2	CASFRQGVWGYTF	TGTGCCAGCTTCCGGCAGGGGGTTTGGGGCTACACCTTC
TRBV20-1	few	.	TRBJ2-7	CSAPRRQSSYEQYF	TGCAGTGCTCCCAGGCGACAGAGCTCCTACGAGCAGTACTTC
TRBV28	.	.	TRBJ1-5	CASRRMGGNQPQHF	TGTGCCAGCAGGCGGATGGGGGGCAATCAGCCCCAGCATTTT
TRBV6-1	few	.	TRBJ2-4	CASSRQRNSKNIQYF	TGTGCCAGCAGTCGACAGCGGAACTCCAAAAACATTCAGTACTTC
TRBV7-2	.	TRBD2	TRBJ2-3	CASSSGLVNLADTQYF	TGTGCCAGCAGCTCAGGACTAGTGAATCTCGCAGATACGCAGTATTTT
TRBV15	few	TRBD2	TRBJ2-7	CATSRETSGGYEQYF	TGTGCCACCAGCAGAGAAACTAGCGGGGGCTACGAGCAGTACTTC
TRBV11-2	few	.	TRBJ2-3	CASSFSEATDTQYF	TGTGCCAGCAGCTTCTCGGAAGCCACAGATACGCAGTATTTT
TRBV7-9	.	TRBD1	TRBJ1-1	CASSPPGQGSTEAFF	TGTGCCAGCAGCCCTCCCGGACAGGGCTCCACTGAAGCTTTCTTT
TRBV19	.	TRBD2	TRBJ2-6	CASSISVGGSSGANVLTF	TGTGCCAGTAGTATCTCCGTTGGCGGGAGCTCTGGGGCCAACGTCCTGACTTTC
TRBV28	.	.	TRBJ1-2	CASSLWTAIYGYTF	TGTGCCAGCAGTTTATGGACAGCGATTTATGGCTACACCTTC
TRBV24-1	few	TRBD1	TRBJ1-1	CATSDPGQGPTEAFF	TGTGCCACCAGTGATCCCGGACAGGGGCCGACCGAAGCTTTCTTT
TRBV19	.	.	TRBJ2-1	CASRGGAVSYNEQFF	TGTGCCAGTAGAGGGGGAGCGGTCTCCTACAATGAGCAGTTCTTC
TRBV7-2	.	.	TRBJ2-5	CASSSGETQYF	TGTGCCAGCAGCTCGGGAGAGACCCAGTACTTC
TRBV15	.	.	TRBJ2-7	CATSNQYEQYF	TGTGCCACCAGCAACCAGTACGAGCAGTACTTC